This TCR beta chain was found in a study of early T cells in non-severe SARS-CoV-2 infection (dated by TCRdb to the early 2020s). In terms of the full investigation: Because TCR sequencing relied on bulk RNA taken from unsorted whole blood, pairing of alpha and beta chains was not possible. Findings and caveats that apply to the study as a whole: VDJdb matching was skewed toward anti-spike CD8 responses and likely underestimated virus-specific expansions, missing private and CD4 specificities.

The library was made by 5' RACE. The reads were generated on a NextSeq 500. The TCR library protocol attached unique molecular identifiers to individual cDNA molecules to correct for sequencing error and PCR bias. Both TCR alpha and beta chains were sequenced, and tight co-correlation was observed between alpha and beta sequence abundances in each sample. The authors processed their data as follows. Decombinator V4 was used to annotate the V gene, J gene and CDR3 of the TCR sequences. TCRs were defined as expanded if a significant change between any two time points was detected under a Poisson model with p below 0.0001. TCR abundances were normalised to the total number of TCRs sequenced per sample and expressed as counts per million. MAIT TCRs were defined by TRAV1-2 paired with TRAJ12, TRAJ20 or TRAJ33, and iNKT TCRs by TRAV10 paired with TRAJ18. VDJdb, accessed on 1 November 2021, was searched for TCRs annotated for CMV, EBV and SARS-CoV-2, and TCRs annotated for more than one antigen were excluded. Using fastp at Q25 and MiXCR, TCRdb reprocessed the public reads and kept productive beta chains. Under each unique CDR3 protein, matching rows form one entry showing the most common genes and DNA. TCRdb's processing, not the authors' own work, is the source of the V and J calls. The sample data list roughly 120,000 distinct CDR3 sequences, and approximately 15% of these were observed just once. Around a fifth of the sample lies in the top ten.

On this clonotype: Its cognate antigen has yet to be identified. No base quality values were provided; no much bigger clone lies one nucleotide off.

Set within a cohort of healthcare workers in London, UK, this nested case-control study involved weekly PCR testing of nasopharyngeal swabs along with blood sampling. Healthcare workers were recruited during the week of the UK lockdown, between 23 and 31 March 2020, and followed weekly for up to 16 weeks. V lost 5 bases and J lost 3 bases, and the count of bases not matched to a germline gene is 8. The CDR3 spans 15 residues, from the cysteine through the phenylalanine. Kept here is only the CDR3 DNA, which spans 45 bases and is read in frame from base 1. The germline V gene supplies CDR1 SGHVS and CDR2 FNYEAQ.

What was sequenced was whole blood. The sequence came from an adult who was a healthcare worker with PCR-confirmed SARS-CoV-2 infection or an uninfected control (not recorded which). This chain is built from TRBV7-6 and TRBJ2-7, with 9 junctional bases fitting TRBD1. The CDR3 protein: CASSASTGGNYEQYF. The DNA sequence is given as TGTGCCAGCAGCGCGTCCACAGGGGGCAACTACGAGCAGTACTTC.